This TCR beta chain was found in a study of T cells after yellow fever vaccination. TCRdb recomputed calls from the 5' RACE reads with MiXCR, one row per CDR3 protein. Among hundreds of thousands of distinct CDR3 sequences listed, around 3.9% were seen once. The junction had 6 bases not matched to a gene; V was cut back by 5 bases and J by 6 bases. In germline, CDR1 is SGHRS, CDR2 YFSETQ. CDR3 length equals 14 residues. Many counts were recorded for this clonotype. Its antigen is still unknown. Points from the study as a whole: Primary-vaccination clones mostly resurfaced post-booster (less than 98% CD4, more than 80% CD8).

The TCR was taken from a man aged 18 to 29 who received the YFV17D yellow fever vaccine. V is TRBV5-1 and J is TRBJ1-4; 8 bases line up with TRBD1. Sequencing was performed on PBMCs, taken on the day of the yellow fever booster vaccination. In nucleotides, the CDR3 is TGCGCCAGCAGTTACCAGGGGGCTGATGAAAAACTGTTTTTT. Its protein is CASSYQGADEKLFF.